The source of this TCR beta chain is a study of PD-1 blockade in classical Hodgkin lymphoma. Findings and caveats of the study: CD4+ TCR diversity climbed significantly by C4D1, unlike CD8+ TCR diversity. Partial responders and progressors had significantly lower baseline TCR diversity.

Time point described: cycle 4 day 1 (C4D1), after 6 weeks of nivolumab. Every single patient, without exception, relapsed after autologous stem cell transplantation, and brentuximab vedotin exposure varied. A note on this clone: What it binds is not known.

Here immunoSEQ multiplex PCR was the method, and the copy in TCRdb shows in-frame clones only, minus some. Found here are over 25,000 clones, about two thirds of them singletons; the top ten hold 3% to 4.5%. This clonotype was obtained from a human donor with classical Hodgkin lymphoma. Specimen: peripheral blood mononuclear cells (PBMCs), collected before the fourth cycle of nivolumab.

The CDR3 protein is CASSLAVEQYF. The CDR3 DNA sequence: TGTGCCAGCAGCTTAGCGGTCGAGCAGTACTTC. The J gene is TRBJ2-7, the V gene TRBV7-2, with no clear D. The CDR3 is 11 residues long. V was clipped by 0 bases and J by 6 bases, with 3 bases between them. Germline-derived CDR1 and CDR2 are SGHTA and FQGNSA.